This section outlines one T cell receptor beta chain sequence together with its context. The data belong to a study of a mutant IDH1 vaccine in newly diagnosed glioma. For the study at large: Radiotherapy, temozolomide, or both had been given previously, and both were given to most.

Germline values: CDR1 SNHLY, CDR2 FYNNEI. The CDR3 sequence is 15 residues long. Trimming took 7 bases from V and 4 from J, leaving 16 bases between them. Produced via immunoSEQ multiplex PCR; TCRdb's table is partial and in-frame only. The sample records tens of thousands of clones, 80% to 90% being singletons. Documented time point: baseline, week 1 (first vaccination visit). Treatment described: pre-vaccination baseline after standard-of-care therapy. This TCR came from a woman between 40 and 55 years old with glioma. The chain carries TRBV2 and TRBJ2-2; possible D gene TRBD1, 5 bases. The material sequenced was PBMCs, taken from a glioma patient treated with radiotherapy, temozolomide or both. In DNA, the CDR3 is TGTGCCAGCAAGAAGGCAGGGCCAGGCACCGGGGAGCTGTTTTTT. It specifies CASKKAGPGTGELFF.